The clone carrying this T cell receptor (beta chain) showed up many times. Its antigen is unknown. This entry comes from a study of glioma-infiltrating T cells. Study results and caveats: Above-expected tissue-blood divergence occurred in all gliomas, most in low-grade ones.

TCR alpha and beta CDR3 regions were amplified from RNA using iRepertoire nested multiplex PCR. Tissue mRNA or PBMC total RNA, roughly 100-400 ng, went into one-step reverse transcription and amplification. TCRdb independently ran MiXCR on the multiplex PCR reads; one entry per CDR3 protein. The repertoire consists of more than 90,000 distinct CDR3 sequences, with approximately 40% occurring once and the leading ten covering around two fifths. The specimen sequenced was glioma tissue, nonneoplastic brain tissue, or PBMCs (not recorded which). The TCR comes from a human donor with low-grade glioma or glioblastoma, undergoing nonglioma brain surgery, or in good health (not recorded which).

The CDR3, as DNA: TGCAGCGTTGCGAGGGACACTTACGAGCAGTACTTC. This encodes CSVARDTYEQYF. The rearrangement uses TRBV29-1 and TRBJ2-7, with TRBD1 as a possible D gene (6 bases). The germline V and J ends were trimmed by 4 bases and 4 bases, with 11 bases remaining between them. Germline V gives CDR1 SQVTM, CDR2 ANQGSEA. This CDR3 contains 12 residues.